Listed below are T cell receptor beta chains from one sample, sequenced in a study of response to subunit inactivated influenza vaccine. Each CDR3 protein gets one entry after TCRdb re-called the RT-PCR reads with MiXCR. The sample records roughly 500,000 distinct CDR3 sequences, about 15% being singletons. The material was CD4+ T cells sorted from PBMCs, obtained less than 30 months after vaccination. The source of these receptors is a man aged 50 to 69 who received an inactivated influenza vaccine. CDR3s include the opening cysteine and the closing phenylalanine or tryptophan. The order of the fields is V gene, D gene, clone size, J gene, CDR3 DNA, CDR3 protein. D genes are given only for firm matches. Some rows have no size entry. The others give once, few or many, or a class for an expanded clone.

TRBV19,NA,few,TRBJ2-3,TGTGCCAGTAGTCCCCGGGCAGGGGCCATCACAGATACGCAGTATTTT,CASSPRAGAITDTQYF
TRBV5-5,NA,NA,TRBJ1-1,TGTGCCAGCAGCTTACGAGGTGCGGATGAAGCTTTCTTT,CASSLRGADEAFF
TRBV7-8,NA,NA,TRBJ1-4,TGTGCCAGCAGCTTAGCCTGGGCCAGGGATGAAAAACTGTTTTTT,CASSLAWARDEKLFF
TRBV6-2/TRBV6-3,NA,NA,TRBJ2-4,TGTGCCAGCAGGAGGGACACTGGCTTAATCGGAAACATTCAGTACTTC,CASRRDTGLIGNIQYF
TRBV7-8,TRBD1,many,TRBJ1-5,TGTGCCAGCAGCACTAAACCGGGACAGGGTTTGAATCAGCCCCAGCATTTT,CASSTKPGQGLNQPQHF
TRBV6-2/TRBV6-3,NA,NA,TRBJ2-7,TGTGCCAGCAGATCCCCCGGCTACGGGACCTACGAGCAGTACTTC,CASRSPGYGTYEQYF
TRBV9,TRBD2,NA,TRBJ2-2,TGTGCCAGCAGCGGGACTAGCGGGGGCACCGGGGAGCTGTTTTTT,CASSGTSGGTGELFF
TRBV6-1,NA,NA,TRBJ1-5,TGTGCCAGCAGGGTGGGCGGAAACCGACGTAGCAATCAGCCCCAGCATTTT,CASRVGGNRRSNQPQHF
TRBV30,TRBD2,NA,TRBJ2-3,TGTGCCTGGAGTACCGGGACTAGCGGGGCTGATACGCAGTATTTT,CAWSTGTSGADTQYF
TRBV2,NA,many,TRBJ2-5,TGTGCCAGCAGCGTAAGAGAGACCCAGTACTTC,CASSVRETQYF
TRBV6-2/TRBV6-3,NA,few,TRBJ1-2,TGTGCCAGCAGAGTGTCCGGGCGTTATGGCTACACCTTC,CASRVSGRYGYTF
TRBV20-1,NA,NA,TRBJ2-1,TGCAGTGCTAGGGATCCCGGGCCCCTGGATGAGCAGTTCTTC,CSARDPGPLDEQFF
TRBV27,TRBD1,few,TRBJ1-4,TGTGCCAGCAGTCTACGACCCCGGGACAGTGAAAAACTGTTTTTT,CASSLRPRDSEKLFF
TRBV12-3/TRBV12-4,NA,many,TRBJ2-1,TGTGCCAGCAACCCTTCCGGACGGATTTACAATGAGCAGTTCTTC,CASNPSGRIYNEQFF
TRBV29-1,NA,NA,TRBJ1-2,TGCAGCGTTGGCAAAGGGGGGGATGGCTACACCTTC,CSVGKGGDGYTF
TRBV20-1,NA,NA,TRBJ1-4,TGCAGTGCTACAACGGCCCAGAAATCTGAAAAACTGTTTTTT,CSATTAQKSEKLFF
TRBV27,TRBD1,many,TRBJ2-7,TGTGCCAGCGGCCAACGGGACAGAGCCTACGAGCAGTACTTC,CASGQRDRAYEQYF
TRBV10-3,TRBD2,NA,TRBJ2-2,TGTGCCAGCGCCCCTAGCGGGGGCCACACCGGGGAGCTGTTTTTT,CASAPSGGHTGELFF
TRBV7-8,TRBD1,few,TRBJ1-1,TGTGCCAGCAGCCGGCCCGGGACAGGGGCGGGAGCTTTCTTT,CASSRPGTGAGAFF
TRBV2,TRBD2,NA,TRBJ2-3,TGTGCCAGCAGCGGACTAGCGGGAGGTAAAGATACGCAGTATTTT,CASSGLAGGKDTQYF
TRBV7-2,NA,few,TRBJ2-3,TGTGCCAGCAGCTTACCCAAAGTGCGAAGCACAGATACGCAGTATTTT,CASSLPKVRSTDTQYF
TRBV25-1,TRBD2,once,TRBJ2-1,TGTGCCAGCACCTACCGGGGGGGTCATCACAATGAGCAGTTCTTC,CASTYRGGHHNEQFF
TRBV3-1,NA,NA,TRBJ2-1,TGTGCCAGCAGCCAAGATTTCGGGGGCCCGGGGGAGCAGTTCTTC,CASSQDFGGPGEQFF
TRBV2,NA,few,TRBJ1-1,TGTGCCAGCAGTGATAGGGGACCACCCACTGAAGCTTTCTTT,CASSDRGPPTEAFF
TRBV2,TRBD2,NA,TRBJ2-7,TGTGCCAGCACCCTGACTAGCGGGACCTCCTACGAGCAGTACTTC,CASTLTSGTSYEQYF
TRBV7-2,TRBD1,many,TRBJ2-1,TGTGCCAGCAGCTTAGCCCCGGGACAGGGTAATAGTGAGCAGTTCTTC,CASSLAPGQGNSEQFF
TRBV2,NA,NA,TRBJ2-3,TGTGCCAGCAGTGAAGCGAGGGAAAATACGCAGTATTTT,CASSEARENTQYF
TRBV5-1,TRBD1,many,TRBJ1-2,TGCGCCAGCAGCTCTACAGGGGGTAGCTATGGCTACACCTTC,CASSSTGGSYGYTF
TRBV29-1,NA,NA,TRBJ2-1,TGCGCTAGGGATGGGCAGTTCTTC,CARDGQFF
TRBV20-1,NA,many,TRBJ2-5,TGCAGTGCTAAGTCTAACCCCGGTGTAGCCCAGTACTTC,CSAKSNPGVAQYF
TRBV14,NA,NA,TRBJ2-7,TGTGCCAGCAGCCAAGTTTTCGCCTACGAGCAGTACTTC,CASSQVFAYEQYF
TRBV10-3,NA,few,TRBJ2-7,TGTGCCATCAGTGAACCAGGGCTCGAGCAGTACTTC,CAISEPGLEQYF
TRBV29-1,NA,many,TRBJ2-1,TGCAGCGTGGGACCCTCCTTGTACAATGAGCAGTTCTTC,CSVGPSLYNEQFF
TRBV5-1,TRBD2,many,TRBJ2-1,TGCGCCAGCAGCTTGACCGGGACTAGCGGGAACCTAGCCTACAATGAGCAGTTCTTC,CASSLTGTSGNLAYNEQFF
TRBV20-1,TRBD2,NA,TRBJ2-1,TGCAGTGCTAGGCGGACTAGCGGACCCAATGAGCAGTTCTTC,CSARRTSGPNEQFF
TRBV6-5,NA,many,TRBJ2-1,TGTGCCAGCAGTTATAGGGTTAGCTCCTACAATGAGCAGTTCTTC,CASSYRVSSYNEQFF
TRBV6-5,NA,NA,TRBJ2-3,TGTGCCAGCAGTTACCCTTGGACAGGCACAGATACGCAGTATTTT,CASSYPWTGTDTQYF
TRBV6-9,TRBD1,NA,TRBJ2-1,TGTGCCAGCAATTGGACAGGGAAGCAGTTCTTC,CASNWTGKQFF
TRBV20-1,NA,many,TRBJ2-2,TGCAGTGCTAGGAGTCGAACTAAGAACACCGGGGAGCTGTTTTTT,CSARSRTKNTGELFF
TRBV14,NA,few,TRBJ2-1,TGTGCCAGCAGCCCCCGGTTGAGCCGCCCCTACAATGAGCAGTTCTTC,CASSPRLSRPYNEQFF
TRBV7-2,NA,NA,TRBJ1-2,TGTGCCAGCAGCCTCGGGACCGGGGGTCTCTATGGCTACACCTTC,CASSLGTGGLYGYTF
TRBV7-2,NA,few,TRBJ1-3,TGTGCCAGCAGCTTAGCTGCAAGCTCTGGAAACACCATATATTTT,CASSLAASSGNTIYF
TRBV7-2,NA,NA,TRBJ2-1,TGTGCCAGCAGCCATGGGCTTTATGGCCCTCCGGATGAGCAGTTCTTC,CASSHGLYGPPDEQFF
TRBV20-1,NA,NA,TRBJ2-5,TGCAGTGCTAGAGTTCGGGTAAAAGAGACCCAGTACTTC,CSARVRVKETQYF
TRBV7-9,NA,few,TRBJ2-1,TGTGCCAGCAGCGCAGTTAGCGGCTACTACAATGAGCAGTTCTTC,CASSAVSGYYNEQFF
TRBV12-3/TRBV12-4,NA,few,TRBJ1-1,TGTGCCAGCAGTCCCCCGGGGCAGGGAGACGCTTTCTTT,CASSPPGQGDAFF
TRBV15,NA,NA,TRBJ2-5,TGTGCCACCAGCAGTGACACGCGAGAGACCCAGTACTTC,CATSSDTRETQYF
TRBV20-1,NA,few,TRBJ1-2,TGCAGTGCTCCCAAGGGGGGTAAGAATGGCTACACCTTC,CSAPKGGKNGYTF
TRBV6-5,NA,NA,TRBJ1-6,TGTGCCAGCAGTTACTCGAAGAAACTTTCACCCCTCCACTTT,CASSYSKKLSPLHF
TRBV10-3,NA,NA,TRBJ2-2,TGTGCCATACGCGGTCCCCCAGGGCGAATACTCAACACCGGGGAGCTGTTTTTT,CAIRGPPGRILNTGELFF